Below, 7 T cell receptor beta chains from the same sample are listed, as sequenced in a study of blood T cell repertoires in COVID-19. Data came from immunoSEQ multiplex PCR; TCRdb stores just in-frame clones and leaves some out. Here the sample spans over 100,000 clones, around 88% being singletons. Sequenced: peripheral blood. These receptor sequences come from a man in his forties or fifties with acute or convalescent COVID-19.

This chain uses TRBV9 with TRBJ1-2; D perhaps matches TRBD1 (5 bases). The CDR3 spans 16 residues. Looked up from germline, CDR1 is SGDLS and CDR2 is YYNGEE. Between the trimmed V and J ends, which lost 1 base and 6 bases, there was a span of 19 bases. CDR3 amino acids: CASSVMDGRTLDGYTF. CDR3 sequence (DNA): TGTGCCAGCAGCGTAATGGATGGTAGGACACTCGATGGCTACACCTTC.

The chain is built from TRBV27 and TRBJ1-2, with TRBD1 matching over 10 bases. The CDR3 loop spans 14 amino acids. Germline V lookup: CDR1 MNHEY, CDR2 SMNVEV (reference sequence). The J segment lost 3 bases and the V segment lost 10 bases, leaving 8 bases of the junction unmatched. The CDR3 DNA sequence: TGTGCCACCGCCCCGACAGGGGGCGACTATGGCTACACCTTC. Translation: CATAPTGGDYGYTF.

The chain is built from TRBV30 and TRBJ2-6, with 10 nucleotides matching TRBD2. The V and J ends lost 8 bases and 4 bases, in that order; junction bases with no gene match: 8. The CDR3 length is 15 residues. Germline V lookup: CDR1 GTSNPN, CDR2 SVGIG (reference sequence). CDR3 in DNA: TGTGCCGGTTCTAGCGGGGGTGGGGGGGCCAACGTCCTGACTTTC. It is translated as CAGSSGGGGANVLTF. Complete variable domain (other parts from reference TRBV30 and TRBJ2-6): SQTIHQWPATLVQPVGSPLSLECTVEGTSNPNLYWYRQAAGRGLQLLFYSVGIGQISSEVPQNLSASRPQDRQFILSSKKLLLSDSGFYLCAGSSGGGGANVLTFGAGSRLTVL.

This clone was observed once. The rearrangement links TRBV7-2 to TRBJ1-3; D is perhaps TRBD1 (5 bases). CDR3 size: 15 residues. V was pared by 0 bases and J by 2 bases, with 8 bases between. The germline gives CDR1 SGHTA, CDR2 FQGNSA. The CDR3 region is CASSLAGGAGNTIYF. The CDR3 coding sequence is TGTGCCAGCAGCTTAGCGGGGGGGGCTGGAAACACCATATATTTT.

This clone was counted a single time. CDR3 coding DNA: TGTGCCAGCAGTGCTCGGGGGATGAACACTGAAGCTTTCTTT. It encodes CASSARGMNTEAFF. This chain joins TRBV25-1 and TRBJ1-1; a weak D match, TRBD1 (5 bases). The germline V gene has CDR1 MGHDK and CDR2 SYGVNS. Between the trimmed V and J ends, which lost 4 bases and 0 bases, there was a span of 9 bases. There are 14 residues in the CDR3.

This chain links TRBV19 with TRBJ1-1; no clear D. V was shortened by 7 bases and J by 0 bases, with 9 bases between the two germline ends. The germline V gene encodes CDR1 LNHDA and CDR2 SQIVND (reference sequence). There are 13 residues in the CDR3. In nucleotides, the CDR3 is TGTGCCAGTAATTGGGGAGTGAACACTGAAGCTTTCTTT. It translates to CASNWGVNTEAFF.

This clone came up once. The chain recombines TRBV9 with TRBJ2-7, with 8 bases fitting TRBD1. The CDR3 spans 14 residues. V dropped 4 bases and J dropped 0; count of bases not matched to a gene: 3. CDR1 is SGDLS and CDR2 is YYNGEE in the germline V gene. This chain's CDR3 is CASSRGQGSYEQYF. The CDR3 DNA sequence: TGTGCCAGCAGCCGCGGACAGGGCTCCTACGAGCAGTACTTC.